Listed here are 22 T cell receptor beta chains from one sample, sequenced in a study of low-dose radiotherapy and immunotherapy resistance in tumors (dated by TCRdb to between 2020 and 2023). These reads were obtained on an Illumina HiSeq 2500. Superscript III and a set of TRAV- and TRBV-specific primers were used to synthesize first-strand cDNA, so that both TCRalpha and TCRbeta chains were covered. A roughly 21-cycle PCR with Phusion amplified the TCRs, pairing a constant-region primer with the adapter that was attached to the V primers. Using fastp trimming at Q25 and MiXCR clonotype assembly, TCRdb reanalyzed the public sequencing data and kept in-frame beta chains. Each CDR3 protein gets just one entry, which takes the most common genes and DNA from the rows behind it. Counted in this sample were tens of thousands of distinct CDR3 sequences; about a sixth of them appeared once. The ten largest clones capture 1.1% to 1.5% of the sample.

Read against the paper, the sample's time point label means: after trial treatment. Per the publication, the treatment or condition label means: LDRT plus nivolumab, ipilimumab, low-dose cyclophosphamide and aspirin (RACIN trial). The source was PBMCs, collected after low-dose radiotherapy plus immunotherapy. The origin of the receptors is a male donor with prostate cancer.

This clonotype was seen ten or more times. The rearrangement uses TRBV5-1 and TRBJ2-7; D not resolved. The CDR3 is 12 amino acids. CDR1 and CDR2 (germline): SGHRS, YFSETQ. V shed 6 bases and J shed 1 base, with 8 bases lying between them. The CDR3, as DNA: TGCGCCAGCAAATCAGATTCCTACGAGCAGTACTTC. Translating gives CASKSDSYEQYF.

In its sample, this clonotype was seen many times. The chain is built from TRBV7-2 and TRBJ2-7; 8 bases are shared with TRBD2. CDR3 length: 15 amino acids. Per germline, CDR1 SGHTA and CDR2 FQGNSA. The ends lost 2 bases at V and 6 bases at J; junction bases unmatched: 9. CDR3 in DNA: TGTGCCAGCAGCTTACGGGGAGCGGGAGTTCGCGAGCAGTACTTC. Its translation is CASSLRGAGVREQYF.

This clonotype was seen only a few times. This sequence joins TRBV29-1 and TRBJ2-1; 12 bases match TRBD1. Germline V gives CDR1 SQVTM, CDR2 ANQGSEA. V was clipped by 7 bases and J by 4 bases; unmatched bases: 5. The CDR3 totals 14 residues. The CDR3 bases are TGCAGCGGGGGGACAGGGGGCTTGTACAATGAGCAGTTCTTC. Protein sequence: CSGGTGGLYNEQFF.

This clonotype was found many times. The chain combines TRBV11-1 with TRBJ2-2; possibly TRBD2 for D (6 bases). Germline assignment: CDR1 SGHAT and CDR2 FQDESV (reference sequence). CDR3 length: 15 amino acids. V was clipped by 4 bases and J by 6 bases, with 15 bases between them. The CDR3 here is CASSYRDWGSGELFF. CDR3 DNA: TGTGCCAGCAGCTACCGGGACTGGGGGTCCGGGGAGCTGTTTTTT. The full variable domain, completed using reference TRBV11-1 and TRBJ2-2, is EAEVAQSPRYKITEKSQAVAFWCDPISGHATLYWYRQILGQGPELLVQFQDESVVDDSQLPKDRFSAERLKGVDSTLKIQPAELGDSAMYLCASSYRDWGSGELFFGEGSRLTVL.

This clonotype has ten or more counts. V and J are TRBV7-9 and TRBJ2-7; 8 nucleotides match TRBD2. Trimming removed 1 base from V and 4 bases from J; junction bases left unmatched: 6. This CDR3 comprises 15 residues. Germline values: CDR1 SEHNR, CDR2 FQNEAQ (reference sequence). The CDR3 spells CASSLGAGETYEQYF. Here the CDR3 DNA reads TGTGCCAGCAGCTTAGGAGCGGGAGAAACTTACGAGCAGTACTTC.

This clonotype appeared many times. The rearrangement uses TRBV5-6 and TRBJ1-5; TRBD1 agrees at 8 bases. After removal of 1 base from V and 4 bases from J, the junction contained 10 bases not matched to a gene. Germline V gives CDR1 SGHDT, CDR2 YYEEEE. The CDR3 has 17 amino acids. CDR3 in amino acids: CASSLRTGGIGNQPQHF. The CDR3 nucleotides are TGTGCCAGCAGCTTGAGAACAGGGGGAATTGGGAATCAGCCCCAGCATTTT.

This clonotype was seen many times. The V call is TRBV28, the J call TRBJ1-5; 8 nucleotides match TRBD1. CDR3 length: 15 amino acids. CDR1 and CDR2 from the germline V gene are MDHEN and SYDVKM. With 3 bases clipped from V and 3 bases from J, the junction kept 4 bases outside the gene matches. Written as DNA, the CDR3 is TGTGCCAGCAGTTTGAGGACAGGGTACAATCAGCCCCAGCATTTT. Residues: CASSLRTGYNQPQHF.

This clonotype has at least ten counts. V and J are TRBV7-2 and TRBJ2-3; D uncertain. The CDR3 is 12 residues long. The germline V gene encodes CDR1 SGHTA and CDR2 FQGNSA. With 3 bases removed from V and 9 bases from J, the gap between germline ends came to 10 bases. CDR3 protein: CASSFSLFTQYF. As DNA, the CDR3 is TGTGCCAGCAGCTTTAGTCTGTTCACGCAGTATTTT.

This clonotype was found many times. The chain employs TRBV27 and TRBJ1-1; the D gene is possibly TRBD1 (5 bases). Germline assignment: CDR1 MNHEY and CDR2 SMNVEV (reference sequence). Trimming cost V 5 bases and J 0 bases, with 10 bases left between them. This CDR3 region has 14 residues. CDR3 sequence: CASSPTVLNTEAFF. The CDR3 DNA is TGTGCCAGCAGTCCGACAGTTTTGAACACTGAAGCTTTCTTT.

This clonotype was recorded at least ten times. The chain uses TRBV20-1 and TRBJ2-1; D may be TRBD2 (6 bases). This CDR3 is 14 amino acids long. Germline V CDR1 and CDR2: DFQATT, SNEGSKA (reference sequence). With 2 bases removed from V and 4 bases from J, the gap between germline ends came to 12 bases. The DNA for the CDR3 is TGCAGTGCTAGATTCGGGACTCTATACAATGAGCAGTTCTTC. As protein: CSARFGTLYNEQFF.

This clonotype was counted ten times or more. The chain links TRBV7-2 to TRBJ2-1; 8 nucleotides match TRBD1. V lost 6 bases, J lost 0 bases, and 4 bases stayed unmatched. Germline loops: CDR1 SGHTA, CDR2 FQGNSA. The length of the CDR3 is 15 residues. In DNA form, the CDR3 reads TGTGCCAGCAGGCACAGGGGGAGCTCCTACAATGAGCAGTTCTTC. Translation: CASRHRGSSYNEQFF. The complete variable domain, with remaining parts taken from reference TRBV7-2 and TRBJ2-1, reads GAGVSQSPSNKVTEKGKDVELRCDPISGHTALYWYRQSLGQGLEFLIYFQGNSAPDKSGLPSDRFSAERTGGSVSTLTIQRTQQEDSAVYLCASRHRGSSYNEQFFGPGTRLTVL.

The table lists this clonotype with many counts. This chain links TRBV13 with TRBJ2-1, with 8 bases matching TRBD2. The V gene's germline CDR1 is PRHDT and CDR2 FYEKMQ (reference sequence). V trimming: 2 bases; J trimming: 10 bases; junction bases outside the gene matches: 13. The CDR3 length is 16 residues. CDR3 region: CASSLRWTSQRPEQFF. The CDR3 region has the DNA TGTGCCAGCAGCTTAAGGTGGACTAGCCAGCGTCCGGAGCAGTTCTTC.

This clonotype was seen a few times. The chain uses TRBV28 and TRBJ1-2, with 8 bases lining up with TRBD1. The CDR3 contains 13 residues. Per germline, CDR1 MDHEN and CDR2 SYDVKM. V dropped 5 bases and J dropped 4; count of bases not matched to a gene: 3. The CDR3 loop is CASSTGQGYGYTF. CDR3 sequence (DNA): TGTGCCAGCAGTACCGGACAGGGCTATGGCTACACCTTC.

This clonotype was recorded many times. The chain has TRBV2 and TRBJ2-7; 7 positions match TRBD2. Germline trimming cut 6 bases from V and 5 bases from J; bases unmatched to any gene: 7. The V gene's germline CDR1 is SNHLY and CDR2 FYNNEI. The CDR3 consists of 13 residues. CDR3 nucleotide sequence: TGTGCCAGCAGCCCTCTAGGGAGGGACGAGCAGTACTTC. It translates to CASSPLGRDEQYF.

This clonotype was detected many times. The J gene is TRBJ1-3, the V gene TRBV28; 7 bases match TRBD1. Germline-derived CDR1 and CDR2 are MDHEN and SYDVKM. This CDR3 contains 14 residues. V was clipped by 6 bases and J by 2 bases; unmatched bases: 4. The CDR3 loop reads CASRGGTAGNTIYF. The CDR3 bases are TGTGCCAGCAGGGGGGGGACAGCTGGAAACACCATATATTTT.

This clonotype was seen many times. CDR3 protein: CASSSRAGTEAFF. In nucleotides, the CDR3 is TGTGCCAGCAGTTCCCGGGCAGGGACTGAAGCTTTCTTT. The rearrangement joins TRBV6-2 or TRBV6-3 to TRBJ1-1; the D gene is possibly TRBD1 (5 bases). The CDR3 extends over 13 amino acids. Trimming took 4 bases from V and 5 from J, leaving 11 bases between them. CDR1 is MNHEY and CDR2 is SVGEGT in the germline V gene.

The table lists this clonotype with many counts. V gene TRBV5-1 combines with J gene TRBJ1-1; TRBD1 aligns across 7 bases. V lost 2 bases, J lost 5 bases, and 6 bases stayed unmatched. Germline V gene data show CDR1 as SGHRS and CDR2 as YFSETQ. The CDR3 extends over 14 amino acids. CDR3 bases: TGCGCCAGCAGCTTACAACAGGGGAGGACTGAAGCTTTCTTT. It is translated as CASSLQQGRTEAFF.

This clonotype was detected only once. A read error likely explains this, since a far larger clone differs by one base. The rearrangement uses TRBV6-2 or TRBV6-3 and TRBJ1-5; 9 bases fit TRBD1. The CDR3 is made up of 16 amino acids. Germline CDR1 MNHEY, CDR2 SVGEGT. The CDR3 nucleotides are TGTGCCAGCAGTATGCGGACAGGGGATAGCAATCATCCCCAGCATTTT. Translated, it gives CASSMRTGDSNHPQHF.

Comments on this clonotype: A far larger clone is off by one base, so a read error is likely. The gene calls are TRBV27 and TRBJ2-7; D is possibly TRBD1 (5 bases). V was shortened by 6 bases and J by 0 bases, with 9 bases between the two germline ends. The CDR3 loop spans 13 amino acids. Germline CDR1 reads MNHEY; CDR2 reads SMNVEV (reference sequence). DNA for the CDR3: TGTGCCAGCAGGGACATGACCTCCTACGAGCAGTACTTC. This gives the protein CASRDMTSYEQYF.

This clonotype was recorded at least ten times. The chain links TRBV19 to TRBJ2-1; tentatively, D is TRBD1 (6 bases). The CDR3 spans 13 residues. V lost 2 bases, J lost 6 bases, and 8 bases lay in between. Germline V gene lookup returns CDR1 LNHDA and CDR2 SQIVND (reference sequence). CDR3 sequence (DNA): TGTGCCAGTAGTATAAACAGGGCCAATGAGCAGTTCTTC. Translated: CASSINRANEQFF.

This clonotype has a count of ten or more. The chain couples TRBV7-2 to TRBJ2-2; TRBD1 matches at 7 bases. Germline CDR1 is SGHTA and CDR2 is FQGNSA. The CDR3 totals 15 residues. Losses at the gene ends were 2 bases for V and 5 bases for J; bases not matched to a gene: 5. Written as DNA, the CDR3 is TGTGCCAGCAGCTTAATAACAGGGGTTACCGGGGAGCTGTTTTTT. Protein product: CASSLITGVTGELFF.

This clonotype was counted at least ten times. J is TRBJ2-7 and V is TRBV7-8, with D unclear. Deletions cut 4 bases from V and 7 bases from J, with 17 bases between. Germline V CDR1 and CDR2: SGHVS, FQNEAQ. The CDR3 has 14 residues. The CDR3 spells CASSSVGSAREQYF. Here the CDR3 DNA reads TGTGCCAGCAGCTCTGTAGGTTCAGCCCGGGAGCAGTACTTC. Full variable domain (remainder filled in from reference TRBV7-8 and TRBJ2-7): GAGVSQSPRYKVAKRGQDVALRCDPISGHVSLFWYQQALGQGPEFLTYFQNEAQLDKSGLPSDRFFAERPEGSVSTLKIQRTQQEDSAVYLCASSSVGSAREQYFGPGTRLTVT.